A single sample gave rise to the 2 T cell receptor beta chains below, sequenced in a study of cytomegalovirus exposure and HLA in healthy donors. Primers included in the PCR were 60 Vbeta and 13 Jbeta primers. Clones were read by immunoSEQ multiplex PCR, and TCRdb kept only the in-frame ones, dropping some. Of 75,000 to 95,000 clones listed, 63% are singletons. Material for sequencing was PBMCs. The receptors stem from a woman aged 25 to 39 in good health and CMV-seronegative.

The V gene is TRBV7-9, the J gene TRBJ2-3; TRBD2 might be the D (7 bases). CDR1 SEHNR and CDR2 FQNEAQ come from the germline V gene (reference sequence). V was cut by 5 bases and J by 0 bases, with 21 bases left in between. This CDR3 is built from 18 residues. The CDR3 is CASSGRGRERGSTDTQYF. The CDR3 bases are TGTGCCAGCAGCGGCCGGGGGCGGGAGAGAGGGAGCACAGATACGCAGTATTTT.

This clone has a single count. The chain recombines TRBV30 with TRBJ2-2, with a weak D call TRBD1 (6 bases). Germline V gene sequence: CDR1 GTSNPN, CDR2 SVGIG (reference sequence). The CDR3 sequence is 12 residues long. Trimming shortened V by 7 bases and J by 6 bases, and 12 bases separated the two germline ends. The CDR3 DNA reads TGTGCCTTCTCCAGGGGAGCCGGGGAGCTGTTTTTT. Its protein product is CAFSRGAGELFF.